This T cell receptor (beta chain) was identified in a study of cytomegalovirus exposure and HLA in healthy donors. Study observations and caveats: A later analysis found TCR association rates differed by HLA locus, highest for DRB1 and lowest for HLA-C. CMV antigen specificity of a few CMV-associated chains was confirmed in vitro. The study labeled around 160 TCR beta chains cytomegalovirus-associated. A highly shared variant cluster was judged a likely technical artifact.

This CDR3 has 14 residues. With V trimmed by 8 bases and J by 7 bases, 8 bases remained unmatched. Germline loops: CDR1 MNHNY, CDR2 SVGAGI (reference sequence). The study ran its PCR with 60 Vbeta and 13 Jbeta primers. TCRdb's table, derived via immunoSEQ multiplex PCR, lists solely in-frame clones and lacks some. This table holds 180,000 or so clones, roughly 80% found once. As concerns this clone: Its antigen is currently unknown.

The sequence was collected from a female donor in good health and CMV-seronegative. This chain uses TRBV6-6 with TRBJ2-1; TRBD2 matches at 10 bases. The sample comprised PBMCs. CDR3 sequence: CASAVAGGGNEQFF. DNA for the CDR3: TGTGCCAGCGCAGTAGCGGGAGGTGGAAATGAGCAGTTCTTC.